Each of the 20 T cell receptor beta chains below was sequenced from the same sample in a study of cytomegalovirus exposure and HLA in healthy donors. Primers included in the PCR were 60 Vbeta and 13 Jbeta primers. Clones were sequenced by immunoSEQ multiplex PCR, and TCRdb holds only the in-frame ones, with some missing. The repertoire holds approximately 160,000 clones, with about 77% as singletons. The sample taken for sequencing was PBMCs. Receptors originate from a woman in her thirties or forties in good health and CMV-seropositive.

This chain links TRBV7-2 with TRBJ1-2, with 8 bases aligning to TRBD1. Germline V gene sequence: CDR1 SGHTA, CDR2 FQGNSA. This CDR3 spans 12 amino acids. The V and J ends lost 6 bases and 8 bases, in that order; junction bases with no gene match: 5. In DNA, the CDR3 is TGTGCCAGCAGTCCCAGGGGGCGGGGCTACACCTTC. It yields the protein CASSPRGRGYTF.

The table lists this clone with a few counts. The chain joins TRBV7-6 to TRBJ1-3, with a tentative D call TRBD1 (6 bases). Germline CDR1 and CDR2: SGHVS and FNYEAQ. The CDR3 covers 14 residues. V was shortened by 5 bases and J by 2 bases, with 10 bases between the two germline ends. DNA for the CDR3: TGTGCCAGCAGCACACGACAGGCTGGAAACACCATATATTTT. Protein product: CASSTRQAGNTIYF.

V and J are TRBV19 and TRBJ2-7; 10 bases agree with TRBD2. V lost 6 bases to trimming and J lost 4 bases; unmatched junction nucleotides: 12. CDR1 LNHDA and CDR2 SQIVND come from the germline V gene (reference sequence). The CDR3 spans 16 residues. The CDR3 DNA reads as TGTGCCAGTAGCCCCTTTGGAGGGACTAGCGAATACGAGCAGTACTTC. It codes for CASSPFGGTSEYEQYF.

The V call is TRBV19, the J call TRBJ2-7; 7 positions agree with TRBD1. CDR3 length equals 15 residues. V shed 1 base and J 1 base; nucleotides not matched to a gene: 4. The V gene's germline CDR1 is LNHDA and CDR2 SQIVND (reference sequence). The CDR3 DNA reads TGTGCCAGTAGTATAGCAGGGGGAGAGTCCTACGAGCAGTACTTC. The encoded protein is CASSIAGGESYEQYF.

A remark on this clone: The sample has other DNA sequences that encode this CDR3 too. The chain uses TRBV7-2 and TRBJ2-2; TRBD1 is a possible D gene (6 bases). Trimming removed 5 bases from V and 0 bases from J, with 10 bases in between. This CDR3 is 15 amino acids long. Germline lookup yields CDR1 SGHTA and CDR2 FQGNSA. The CDR3 spells CASSLRQANTGELFF. DNA for the CDR3: TGTGCCAGCAGCCTCCGACAGGCGAACACCGGGGAGCTGTTTTTT.

The V and J genes are TRBV6-5 and TRBJ1-1, with D perhaps matching TRBD1 (6 bases). The germline CDR1 and CDR2 sequences are MNHEY and SVGAGI. V gave up 5 bases and J gave up 3 bases, with 16 bases separating them. This CDR3 is 15 amino acids long. The CDR3 loop is CASSPQGLGDTEAFF. The CDR3 region has the DNA TGTGCCAGCAGTCCCCAGGGGCTTGGGGACACTGAAGCTTTCTTT.

The chain uses TRBV7-2 and TRBJ2-3; 10 nucleotides match TRBD1. J lost 3 bases, V lost 5 bases, and 5 bases had no gene match. Germline CDR1 SGHTA, CDR2 FQGNSA. The CDR3 totals 15 residues. CDR3 nucleotide sequence: TGTGCCAGCAGCACGGGACAGGGGAATACAGATACGCAGTATTTT. Its protein is CASSTGQGNTDTQYF.

This chain links TRBV10-3 with TRBJ1-1; 7 nucleotides line up with TRBD1. The germline V gene has CDR1 ENHRY and CDR2 SYGVKD. Trimming cost V 4 bases and J 5 bases; bases outside gene matches: 4. The CDR3 has 13 residues. The CDR3 region is CAISGQGLTEAFF. CDR3 nucleotide sequence: TGTGCCATCAGTGGACAGGGTTTGACTGAAGCTTTCTTT.

The chain links TRBV5-6 to TRBJ2-7, with D maybe TRBD1 (6 bases). The CDR3 extends over 14 amino acids. Germline V gene lookup returns CDR1 SGHDT and CDR2 YYEEEE. The germline V and J ends were trimmed by 4 bases and 3 bases, with 14 bases remaining between them. CDR3 amino acids: CASSRLDRHYEQYF. In DNA form, the CDR3 reads TGTGCCAGCAGCCGCCTGGACAGACACTACGAGCAGTACTTC.

This clone showed up just a few times. V gene TRBV4-3 combines with J gene TRBJ2-3, with 7 nucleotides matching TRBD2. The CDR3 sequence is 18 residues long. CDR1 is LGHNA, CDR2 YSLEER, per germline. The trim removed 1 base at V and 0 bases at J, leaving 10 bases unmatched. The CDR3 DNA follows: TGCGCCAGCAGCCAAGGGGGGGGAGGGTTTTCTAGCACAGATACGCAGTATTTT. It yields the protein CASSQGGGGFSSTDTQYF.

V and J are TRBV9 and TRBJ2-3, with D tentatively TRBD2 (5 bases). The CDR3 contains 14 residues. V was cut by 0 bases and J by 6 bases, with 11 bases left in between. Germline CDR1 reads SGDLS; CDR2 reads YYNGEE. The CDR3 coding sequence is TGTGCCAGCAGCGTAGCGGCTAGCTTGGATACGCAGTATTTT. Encoded protein: CASSVAASLDTQYF.

This clone showed up just once. The chain employs TRBV5-4 and TRBJ1-1; D remains unclear. The V gene's germline CDR1 is SGHNT and CDR2 YYREEE (reference sequence). The V and J ends lost 4 bases and 5 bases respectively, with 18 bases between them. This CDR3 region has 15 residues. As DNA, the CDR3 is TGTGCCAGCAGCCCCAAGGACGGCCGCGGGACTGAAGCTTTCTTT. This translates into CASSPKDGRGTEAFF.

This clone was seen only a few times. The chain uses TRBV30 and TRBJ1-3; 7 bases align to TRBD1. With 3 bases clipped from V and 4 bases from J, the junction kept 6 bases outside the gene matches. Per the germline V gene, CDR1 is GTSNPN and CDR2 is SVGIG (reference sequence). CDR3 size: 14 residues. The DNA of the CDR3 is TGTGCCTGGAGGGAGGGGGCCAGGGGAAACACCATATATTTT. This sequence encodes CAWREGARGNTIYF.

The chain carries TRBV14 and TRBJ1-4; 8 bases fit TRBD1. The CDR3 is made up of 18 amino acids. The trim removed 0 bases at V and 5 bases at J, leaving 11 bases unmatched. Germline V gene data show CDR1 as SGHDN and CDR2 as FVKESK. CDR3 DNA sequence: TGTGCCAGCAGCCAAGATGACGAAGGACAGGGATCCAATGAAAAACTGTTTTTT. Protein sequence: CASSQDDEGQGSNEKLFF.

In regard to this clone: This sample includes further DNA sequences coding for the same CDR3. This chain connects TRBV9 to TRBJ2-1; 11 bases agree with TRBD2. The CDR3 extends over 15 amino acids. Germline V gene data show CDR1 as SGDLS and CDR2 as YYNGEE. J was trimmed by 3 bases and V by 3 bases; bases with no gene match: 2. CDR3 residues: CASSEGTSGYNEQFF. The DNA for the CDR3 is TGTGCCAGCAGCGAAGGGACTAGCGGCTACAATGAGCAGTTCTTC. The full variable domain, with the rest looked up from reference TRBV9 and TRBJ2-1, is DSGVTQTPKHLITATGQRVTLRCSPRSGDLSVYWYQQSLDQGLQFLIQYYNGEERAKGNILERFSAQQFPDLHSELNLSSLELGDSALYFCASSEGTSGYNEQFFGPGTRLTVL.

The V and J genes are TRBV5-6 and TRBJ2-3, with TRBD2 matching 8 bases. After removal of 4 bases from V and 3 bases from J, the junction contained 4 bases not matched to a gene. CDR1 is SGHDT and CDR2 is YYEEEE in the germline V gene. The CDR3 runs to 14 residues. The DNA of the CDR3 is TGTGCCAGCAGCCGGGGGGGCATGACAGATACGCAGTATTTT. Its translation is CASSRGGMTDTQYF.

The CDR3: CASSVAPTGQETQYF. The CDR3 nucleotides are TGTGCCAGCAGCGTAGCCCCGACGGGACAAGAGACCCAGTACTTC. The chain is built from TRBV9 and TRBJ2-5; maybe TRBD2 (5 bases). CDR1 SGDLS and CDR2 YYNGEE come from the germline V gene. The CDR3 has 15 amino acids. V gave up 0 bases and J gave up 2 bases, with 11 bases separating them.

With regard to this clone: At one boundary the junction diverges from the germline segment, which might be a read error. The chain couples TRBV5-4 to TRBJ2-7; possibly TRBD2 for D (6 bases). The germline V gene has CDR1 SGHNT and CDR2 YYREEE (reference sequence). The CDR3 is 13 amino acids. The CDR3 DNA reads as TGTGCCAGCAGGTTGGGGGGTAGCGACGAGCAGTACTTC. Its protein product is CASRLGGSDEQYF.

This sequence joins TRBV23-1 and TRBJ1-5, with TRBD1 identical over 8 bases. TRBV23-1 is an ORF for which the function is uncertain. The ends lost 0 bases at V and 2 bases at J; junction bases unmatched: 12. The CDR3 consists of 19 residues. DNA of the CDR3: TGCGCCAGCAGTCAATCGAGGACAGGGCGCAAACAAGGCAATCAGCCCCAGCATTTT. This codes for CASSQSRTGRKQGNQPQHF.

CDR3 region: CAWAPSRDQPQHF. The CDR3, as DNA: TGTGCCTGGGCACCGTCGCGAGATCAGCCCCAGCATTTT. This chain uses TRBV30 with TRBJ1-5; D unresolved. Trimming took 5 bases from V and 5 from J, leaving 13 bases between them. The CDR3 is 13 residues long. Germline-derived CDR1 and CDR2 are GTSNPN and SVGIG (reference sequence).